Sequencing of this T cell receptor beta chain was carried out in a study of shared clonotypes between healthy human individuals. The donors, healthy adults who were HIV-negative, had experienced no recent acute infections or vaccinations. Loaded into unsorted PBMC replicate PCRs was around 330 ng DNA, 25,000 to 30,000 T cell genomes. TCRdb's copy holds only in-frame clones and misses some; the assay was immunoSEQ multiplex PCR. The sample has around 430,000 clones; roughly 77% are singletons. The sequenced sample was PBMCs. This clonotype was sampled from a woman aged 40 to 50 in good health. Some clones in this sample may be carry-over from other donors' samples.

The chain's CDR3 is CASSLEGASVNEQFF. For the CDR3, the DNA is TGCGCCAGCAGCTTGGAGGGGGCGTCGGTCAATGAGCAGTTCTTC. This sequence joins TRBV5-1 and TRBJ2-1; 7 bases are a match to TRBD1. Trimming removed 0 bases from V and 6 bases from J; junction bases left unmatched: 6. Germline CDR1 is SGHRS and CDR2 is YFSETQ. This CDR3 has 15 residues. Filled out from reference TRBV5-1 and TRBJ2-1, the complete variable domain reads KAGVTQTPRYLIKTRGQQVTLSCSPISGHRSVSWYQQTPGQGLQFLFEYFSETQRNKGNFPGRFSGRQFSNSRSEMNVSTLELGDSALYLCASSLEGASVNEQFFGPGTRLTVL.